This T cell receptor beta chain was documented in a study of T cell responses to AZD1222 COVID-19 vaccine. Study-level findings and limits: The study reported that nearly half of spike-specific TCRs target unmutated variant regions. At study baseline, merely five or six AZD1222 recipients were seropositive.

The protocol was immunoSEQ multiplex PCR, while the TCRdb copy is restricted to in-frame clones and leaves out a portion. The table lists about 45,000 clones, over 85% of them singletons. As to this clone: Its matching antigen is unknown.

Germline V gene data show CDR1 as KGHSH and CDR2 as LQKENI. V was clipped by 3 bases and J by 5 bases, with 14 bases between them. The CDR3 has 15 residues. This sample comprised peripheral blood, obtained 28 days after the second AZD1222 dose. This chain joins TRBV18 and TRBJ2-1; D is possibly TRBD2 (5 bases). This TCR was recovered from an adult who received the AZD1222 COVID-19 vaccine. As DNA, the CDR3 is TGTGCCAGCTCACCCGGGGTAGCGCCACACAATGAGCAGTTCTTC. Translated: CASSPGVAPHNEQFF.